The clone carrying this T cell receptor (beta chain) was seen a handful of times. Its target is not known. Reverse transcription used roughly 450 ng RNA and constant-region primers for alpha and beta. Using multiplexing indices, alpha and beta chain libraries were generated apart by chain-specific third strand synthesis. Each CDR3 protein gets one entry after TCRdb re-called the 5' RACE reads with MiXCR. Found here are fewer than 7,000 distinct CDR3 sequences, roughly 11% of them singletons; the top ten hold approximately 30%. The CDR3 length is 14 residues. Per germline, CDR1 KGHSH and CDR2 LQKENI. Trimming removed 3 bases at V and 0 bases at J, with 7 bases between. The sample originates from a study of HIV-infected patients and healthy controls. General study findings and limits: Compared with controls, mean Gini indices were significantly raised in HIV-infected repertoires, possibly indicating oligoclonality.

Whole blood was used without fractionation, so all unsorted peripheral T cells were included. Enrolled donors were untreated HIV-infected adults about to begin antiretroviral therapy. The origin of this receptor is an adult with HIV infection. Specimen: blood, collected before antiretroviral therapy. The chain combines TRBV18 with TRBJ2-3; tentative D call: TRBD1 (5 bases). CDR3 bases: TGTGCCAGCTCACCGACAGCTAGCACAGATACGCAGTATTTT. Amino acids: CASSPTASTDTQYF.